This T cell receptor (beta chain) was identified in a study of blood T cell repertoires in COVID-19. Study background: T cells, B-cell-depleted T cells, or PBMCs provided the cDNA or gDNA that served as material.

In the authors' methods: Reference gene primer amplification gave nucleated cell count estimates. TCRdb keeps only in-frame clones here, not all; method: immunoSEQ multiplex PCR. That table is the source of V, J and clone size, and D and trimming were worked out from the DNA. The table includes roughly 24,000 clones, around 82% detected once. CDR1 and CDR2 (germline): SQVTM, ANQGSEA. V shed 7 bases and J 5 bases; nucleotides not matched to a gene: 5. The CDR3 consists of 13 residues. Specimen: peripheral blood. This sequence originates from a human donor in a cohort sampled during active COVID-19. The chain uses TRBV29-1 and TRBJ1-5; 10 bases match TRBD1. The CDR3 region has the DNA TGCAGCGCCCGGACAGGGGGGGATCAGCCCCAGCATTTT. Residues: CSARTGGDQPQHF.